A single sample gave rise to the 32 T cell receptor beta chains below, sequenced in a study of T cell changes during pregnancy in multiple sclerosis. Clones were sequenced by immunoSEQ multiplex PCR, and TCRdb holds only the in-frame ones, with some missing. The sample includes tens of thousands of clones, about 94% seen only once; the top ten take approximately 0.84%. This sample comprised peripheral blood, obtained in the third trimester of pregnancy. These receptors were taken from a female donor with multiple sclerosis, enrolled in a pregnancy study.

This chain links TRBV2 with TRBJ2-2; 11 nucleotides align to TRBD2. Looked up from germline, CDR1 is SNHLY and CDR2 is FYNNEI. J lost 7 bases, V lost 3 bases, and 4 bases had no gene match. The length of the CDR3 is 15 residues. CDR3 amino acids: CASSDLAGGVGELFF. DNA for the CDR3: TGTGCCAGCAGTGATCTAGCGGGAGGAGTCGGGGAGCTGTTTTTT.

This clone appeared a few times. Other nucleotide sequences in the sample specify the same CDR3. This chain joins TRBV30 and TRBJ1-1, with a tentative D call TRBD1 (5 bases). The CDR3 consists of 13 residues. Germline V gene data show CDR1 as GTSNPN and CDR2 as SVGIG (reference sequence). Trimming took 0 bases from V and 1 from J, leaving 6 bases between them. CDR3 sequence: CAWSVQGNTEAFF. The CDR3 DNA reads as TGTGCCTGGAGTGTCCAGGGGAACACTGAAGCTTTCTTT.

The chain links TRBV7-8 to TRBJ2-2; a weak D match, TRBD1 (6 bases). The CDR3 covers 16 residues. Germline CDR1 is SGHVS and CDR2 is FQNEAQ. Trimming removed 5 bases from V and 2 bases from J, with 15 bases in between. DNA for the CDR3: TGTGCCAGCAGCATACGGACAGCTCAAAACACCGGGGAGCTGTTTTTT. Its protein product is CASSIRTAQNTGELFF.

The chain combines TRBV6-5 with TRBJ1-5; possibly TRBD1 for D (6 bases). The length of the CDR3 is 14 residues. The germline gives CDR1 MNHEY, CDR2 SVGAGI. V lost 6 bases to trimming and J lost 1 base, with 10 bases between them. This CDR3 is CASSLDRSNQPQHF. The CDR3 DNA follows: TGTGCCAGCAGCCTCGACAGGAGCAATCAGCCCCAGCATTTT.

The rearrangement links TRBV5-6 to TRBJ2-5, with D perhaps matching TRBD1 (6 bases). CDR1 and CDR2 from the germline V gene are SGHDT and YYEEEE. The CDR3 runs 14 residues. The V gene lost 4 bases and the J gene lost 4 bases, with 14 bases spanning the gap. The CDR3 region is CASSRPDRRETQYF. CDR3 sequence (DNA): TGTGCCAGCAGCCGTCCGGACAGAAGAGAGACCCAGTACTTC. Full variable domain (remainder filled in from reference TRBV5-6 and TRBJ2-5): DAGVTQSPTHLIKTRGQQVTLRCSPKSGHDTVSWYQQALGQGPQFIFQYYEEEERQRGNFPDRFSGHQFPNYSSELNVNALLLGDSALYLCASSRPDRRETQYFGPGTRLLVL.

The V call is TRBV11-2, the J call TRBJ2-7; D uncertain. Trimming took 2 bases from V and 5 from J, leaving 7 bases between them. This CDR3 is built from 12 residues. The germline CDR1 and CDR2 sequences are SGHAT and FQNNGV. CDR3 amino acids: CASSLLSNEQYF. The CDR3 DNA follows: TGTGCCAGCAGCTTACTATCTAACGAGCAGTACTTC.

The J gene is TRBJ1-3, the V gene TRBV30, with TRBD1 as a possible D gene (5 bases). Germline CDR1 is GTSNPN and CDR2 is SVGIG (reference sequence). The CDR3 runs 15 residues. V lost 2 bases and J lost 2, with 13 bases in between. CDR3: CAWSLVGGTGNTIYF. Here the CDR3 DNA reads TGTGCCTGGAGTCTCGTGGGGGGAACTGGAAACACCATATATTTT.

Of note for this clone: The junction departs from the called germline gene at one end, perhaps through a read error. Other DNA sequences in this sample translate to the same CDR3. The V call is TRBV2, the J call TRBJ2-7; 7 bases line up with TRBD1. Germline CDR1 SNHLY, CDR2 FYNNEI. CDR3 length equals 12 residues. The CDR3 sequence: CASGDSAYEQYF. For the CDR3, the DNA is TGTGCCAGCGGGGACAGTGCCTACGAGCAGTACTTT. The full variable domain, rest sourced from reference TRBV2 and TRBJ2-7, is EPEVTQTPSHQVTQMGQEVILRCVPISNHLYFYWYRQILGQKVEFLVSFYNNEISEKSEIFDDQFSVERPDGSNFTLKIRSTKLEDSAMYFCASGDSAYEQYFGPGTRLTVT.

The chain recombines TRBV7-9 with TRBJ2-3; TRBD2 aligns across 14 bases. The CDR3 runs 17 residues. Losses at the gene ends were 5 bases for V and 4 bases for J; bases not matched to a gene: 8. The V gene's germline CDR1 is SEHNR and CDR2 FQNEAQ (reference sequence). DNA for the CDR3: TGTGCCAGCAGCCCTGGACTAGCGGGAGGAGGCGCAGATACGCAGTATTTT. The encoded protein is CASSPGLAGGGADTQYF.

V gene TRBV2 combines with J gene TRBJ1-1; D gene unclear. The CDR3 consists of 13 residues. Germline V gene sequence: CDR1 SNHLY, CDR2 FYNNEI. V was cut by 4 bases and J by 7 bases, with 13 bases left in between. The CDR3 DNA reads as TGTGCCAGCAGTGGTGAGTATGGAGGTGAAGCTTTCTTT. It specifies CASSGEYGGEAFF.

V and J are TRBV5-4 and TRBJ1-2; maybe TRBD1 (6 bases). Germline values: CDR1 SGHNT, CDR2 YYREEE (reference sequence). Between the trimmed V and J ends, which lost 2 bases and 8 bases, there was a span of 16 bases. The CDR3 consists of 14 residues. The CDR3 spells CASSLGGQRGGYTF. For the CDR3, the DNA is TGTGCCAGCAGCTTAGGTGGACAGAGGGGCGGCTACACCTTC. Together with reference TRBV5-4 and TRBJ1-2, the CDR3 gives the full variable domain: ETGVTQSPTHLIKTRGQQVTLRCSSQSGHNTVSWYQQALGQGPQFIFQYYREEENGRGNFPPRFSGLQFPNYSSELNVNALELDDSALYLCASSLGGQRGGYTFGSGTRLTVV.

The CDR3 spells CASSEALRWAGQETQYF. The CDR3, as DNA: TGTGCCAGCAGTGAAGCGCTTAGGTGGGCAGGCCAAGAGACCCAGTACTTC. The chain joins TRBV6-1 to TRBJ2-5; no firm D call. Germline CDR1 reads MNHNS; CDR2 reads SASEGT. The V gene lost 0 bases and the J gene lost 1 base, with 15 bases spanning the gap. There are 17 residues in the CDR3.

V gene TRBV5-1 combines with J gene TRBJ1-3; TRBD1 matches 8 bases. CDR1 is SGHRS and CDR2 is YFSETQ in the germline V gene. V was clipped by 4 bases and J by 2 bases; unmatched bases: 14. There are 18 residues in the CDR3. In DNA form, the CDR3 reads TGCGCCAGCAGCCTCGGGACAGGCCCCTTACTGCCTGGAAACACCATATATTTT. It is translated as CASSLGTGPLLPGNTIYF.

In its sample, this clone was seen once. The chain employs TRBV5-4 and TRBJ2-7; D gene unclear. CDR1 SGHNT and CDR2 YYREEE come from the germline V gene (reference sequence). The CDR3 is 14 residues long. The germline V and J ends were trimmed by 4 bases and 2 bases, with 13 bases remaining between them. This chain's CDR3 is CASSQAPSTYEQYF. The CDR3 DNA sequence: TGTGCCAGCAGCCAAGCACCCTCAACCTACGAGCAGTACTTC.

This sequence joins TRBV7-8 and TRBJ2-7, with TRBD2 as a possible D gene (5 bases). Trimming pared 5 bases from V and 0 bases from J, leaving 17 bases between. This CDR3 has 16 residues. Per the germline V gene, CDR1 is SGHVS and CDR2 is FQNEAQ. The CDR3 reads CASSAFTGGGSYEQYF. The CDR3 DNA sequence: TGTGCCAGCAGCGCCTTTACGGGCGGAGGCTCCTACGAGCAGTACTTC.

The chain joins TRBV28 to TRBJ2-1; possible D gene TRBD2, 5 bases. V gave up 7 bases and J gave up 12 bases, with 19 bases separating them. CDR3 length equals 13 residues. Per the germline V gene, CDR1 is MDHEN and CDR2 is SYDVKM. CDR3 DNA sequence: TGTGCCAGCAAGGGTGGCCTAGAGGCGGGGCAGTTCTTC. This gives the protein CASKGGLEAGQFF.

This clone was counted once. This sequence joins TRBV7-2 and TRBJ2-6, with D uncertain. Trimming stripped 6 bases from V and 0 bases from J, with 6 bases between. The length of the CDR3 is 14 residues. The germline gives CDR1 SGHTA, CDR2 FQGNSA. In DNA form, the CDR3 reads TGTGCCAGCAGGGCTAGCTCTGGGGCCAACGTCCTGACTTTC. Its translation: CASRASSGANVLTF.

The V and J genes are TRBV11-2 and TRBJ2-1, with 9 positions matching TRBD2. Germline V lookup: CDR1 SGHAT, CDR2 FQNNGV. J lost 7 bases, V lost 2 bases, and 6 bases had no gene match. The CDR3 is 15 amino acids. CDR3 DNA: TGTGCCAGCAGCTTAAGGCGGGAGGGCCCTAATGAGCAGTTCTTC. It specifies CASSLRREGPNEQFF.

V and J are TRBV6-5 and TRBJ1-1, with 8 bases fitting TRBD1. The CDR3 consists of 12 residues. Germline CDR1 is MNHEY and CDR2 is SVGAGI. Trimming removed 6 bases from V and 8 bases from J; junction bases left unmatched: 5. The CDR3 protein is CASSLDRAEAFF. As DNA, the CDR3 is TGTGCCAGCAGCTTGGACAGGGCCGAAGCTTTCTTT.

This CDR3 is CASSQDRRDTIYF. CDR3 DNA: TGTGCCAGCAGCCAAGATAGGAGAGACACCATATATTTT. This chain links TRBV4-2 with TRBJ1-3; no firm D call. CDR3 length: 13 residues. The ends were cut back, 0 bases at V and 8 bases at J, with 8 bases in the middle. CDR1 LGHNA and CDR2 YNFKEQ come from the germline V gene.

The chain recombines TRBV28 with TRBJ1-1; no clear D. The CDR3 has 19 amino acids. Germline assignment: CDR1 MDHEN and CDR2 SYDVKM. V shed 4 bases and J shed 0 bases, with 24 bases lying between them. This CDR3 is CASSSPYGVNGGMNTEAFF. The CDR3 DNA reads as TGTGCCAGCAGTTCCCCCTATGGAGTCAATGGCGGAATGAACACTGAAGCTTTCTTT.

This chain uses TRBV6-6 with TRBJ1-1, with 7 bases aligning to TRBD1. This CDR3 region has 15 residues. V shed 5 bases, J shed 0 bases, and the junction held 6 bases outside the gene matches. Germline V gene data show CDR1 as MNHNY and CDR2 as SVGAGI (reference sequence). The CDR3, as DNA: TGTGCCAGCAGTCCCCGACAGGGCCTGAACACTGAAGCTTTCTTT. Translating it yields CASSPRQGLNTEAFF.

This clone was seen a single time. Relative to the germline gene, one junction end is altered; a read error may explain this. V usage is TRBV2 and J usage is TRBJ1-4, with 7 bases that match TRBD1. The CDR3 spans 12 residues. The germline V gene has CDR1 SNHLY and CDR2 FYNNEI. CDR3 amino acids: CASSIQGQPEGF. The CDR3 DNA sequence: TGTGCCAGCAGTATACAGGGACAGCCTGAGGGATTT. Full variable domain (remainder filled in from reference TRBV2 and TRBJ1-4): EPEVTQTPSHQVTQMGQEVILRCVPISNHLYFYWYRQILGQKVEFLVSFYNNEISEKSEIFDDQFSVERPDGSNFTLKIRSTKLEDSAMYFCASSIQGQPEGFGSGTQLSVL.

This chain uses TRBV10-3 with TRBJ2-5; no reliable D call. This CDR3 region has 14 residues. Germline-derived CDR1 and CDR2 are ENHRY and SYGVKD. Trimming removed 0 bases at V and 2 bases at J, with 7 bases between. CDR3 in DNA: TGTGCCATCAGTGAGTCGGTCAGTCAAGAGACCCAGTACTTC. Translation: CAISESVSQETQYF.

This clone showed up just a few times. The genes are TRBV4-3 and TRBJ2-1; maybe TRBD2 (6 bases). CDR1 is LGHNA, CDR2 YSLEER, per germline. Trimming stripped 0 bases from V and 3 bases from J, with 18 bases between. The CDR3 extends over 18 amino acids. Written as DNA, the CDR3 is TGCGCCAGCAGCCAAGAGAGATCGGGGGACGGACACTACAATGAGCAGTTCTTC. This translates into CASSQERSGDGHYNEQFF.

This rearrangement joins TRBV19 to TRBJ2-4; weak D call: TRBD2 (5 bases). The ends were cut back, 4 bases at V and 5 bases at J, with 18 bases in the middle. The CDR3 is made up of 16 amino acids. The germline V gene encodes CDR1 LNHDA and CDR2 SQIVND (reference sequence). The CDR3, as DNA: TGTGCCAGTAGTACCCCGGACGAGGGTCTCCAAAACATTCAGTACTTC. It encodes CASSTPDEGLQNIQYF.

The chain has TRBV9 and TRBJ2-3, with 9 positions matching TRBD2. Unmatched junction bases numbered 1, after V lost 0 bases and J lost 2 bases. From germline, CDR1 is SGDLS and CDR2 YYNGEE. This CDR3 has 15 amino acids. The CDR3 is CASSVVGLATDTQYF. In DNA form, the CDR3 reads TGTGCCAGCAGCGTAGTGGGACTAGCCACAGATACGCAGTATTTT.

This sequence joins TRBV9 and TRBJ2-2, with TRBD1 matching over 8 bases. Looked up from germline, CDR1 is SGDLS and CDR2 is YYNGEE. J gave up 4 bases and V 0 bases, and 5 bases lay outside the gene matches. This CDR3 contains 16 residues. Here the CDR3 reads CASSVGRGQSTGELFF. CDR3 sequence (DNA): TGTGCCAGCAGCGTAGGCAGGGGGCAGAGCACCGGGGAGCTGTTTTTT.

The chain uses TRBV28 and TRBJ2-7, with 7 bases aligning to TRBD1. Germline V gene sequence: CDR1 MDHEN, CDR2 SYDVKM. The CDR3 runs 15 residues. J was trimmed by 3 bases and V by 6 bases; bases with no gene match: 11. This CDR3 is CASSLAFRQGYEQYF. The DNA for the CDR3 is TGTGCCAGCAGCCTGGCCTTTAGACAGGGCTACGAGCAGTACTTC. The whole variable domain, filled in from reference TRBV28 and TRBJ2-7, reads DVKVTQSSRYLVKRTGEKVFLECVQDMDHENMFWYRQDPGLGLRLIYFSYDVKMKEKGDIPEGYSVSREKKERFSLILESASTNQTSMYLCASSLAFRQGYEQYFGPGTRLTVT.

The V and J genes are TRBV5-1 and TRBJ2-7; tentatively, D is TRBD1 (5 bases). The V gene lost 0 bases and the J gene lost 0 bases, with 10 bases spanning the gap. Germline assignment: CDR1 SGHRS and CDR2 YFSETQ. The CDR3 contains 15 residues. The CDR3 protein is CASSLVYDSSYEQYF. The CDR3 DNA reads TGCGCCAGCAGCTTGGTCTATGACAGCTCCTACGAGCAGTACTTC.

The J gene is TRBJ2-3, the V gene TRBV9, with D possibly being TRBD2 (5 bases). CDR1 and CDR2 from the germline V gene are SGDLS and YYNGEE. CDR3 size: 15 residues. The ends were cut back, 0 bases at V and 1 base at J, with 9 bases in the middle. The CDR3 region is CASSVDERGTDTQYF. The CDR3 bases are TGTGCCAGCAGCGTAGATGAGAGGGGCACAGATACGCAGTATTTT.

The rearrangement uses TRBV9 and TRBJ1-4; 8 bases are shared with TRBD1. This CDR3 has 17 amino acids. CDR1 and CDR2 from the germline V gene are SGDLS and YYNGEE. With V trimmed by 0 bases and J by 3 bases, 7 bases remained unmatched. CDR3 amino acids: CASSVGWQGASNEKLFF. The CDR3 DNA reads as TGTGCCAGCAGCGTAGGATGGCAGGGGGCGTCTAATGAAAAACTGTTTTTT.